The rows below give T cell receptor beta chains drawn from one sample of a study of blood T cell repertoires in COVID-19. Assay used: immunoSEQ multiplex PCR; TCRdb lists only in-frame clones, some missing. Of about 210,000 clones detected, about 92% appear once; the ten largest clones hold around 1.2%. The sequenced sample consisted of peripheral blood. The receptor set was obtained from a man aged 25 to 40 with acute or convalescent COVID-19. The CDR3 runs from the conserved cysteine through the conserved F or W. The D gene is left open where the match is weak. Expanded clones get a size class; other rows say once, few or many, or leave the size out.

.	13	TRBJ1-6	.	TRBV30	CAWSGTANSPLHF	TGTGCCTGGAGTGGGACAGCAAATTCACCCCTCCACTTT
.	14	TRBJ2-7	.	TRBV27	CASSLKDNYYEQYF	TGTGCCAGCAGTTTAAAGGACAACTACTACGAGCAGTACTTC
.	15	TRBJ1-2	TRBD1	TRBV10-3	CAISYRGQANYGYTF	TGTGCCATCAGTTACAGGGGGCAGGCGAACTATGGCTACACCTTC
.	14	TRBJ2-5	TRBD2	TRBV9	CASSVDFGEGTQYF	TGTGCCAGCAGCGTAGATTTTGGGGAGGGGACCCAGTACTTC
.	14	TRBJ2-7	.	TRBV6-1	CASSEEQTYYEQYF	TGTGCCAGCAGTGAAGAACAGACCTACTACGAGCAGTACTTC
.	14	TRBJ1-5	.	TRBV19	CASSIWDKSQPQHF	TGTGCCAGTAGTATTTGGGACAAATCCCAGCCCCAGCATTTT
.	13	TRBJ1-1	.	TRBV2	CARTVDRRTEAFF	TGTGCCAGGACGGTGGATCGGAGGACTGAAGCTTTCTTT
.	15	TRBJ1-4	TRBD1	TRBV28	CASSAPGQGSEKLFF	TGTGCCAGCAGTGCTCCGGGACAGGGAAGTGAAAAACTGTTTTTT
.	11	TRBJ2-7	.	TRBV6-5	CASSTPSSQYF	TGTGCCAGCAGTACCCCTTCTAGCCAGTACTTC
.	15	TRBJ1-4	TRBD1	TRBV2	CASRVTGTGREKLFF	TGTGCCAGCAGAGTCACCGGGACAGGGCGCGAAAAACTGTTTTTT
once	14	TRBJ1-1	.	TRBV19	CASSIGTVNTEAFF	TGTGCCAGTAGTATAGGAACGGTGAACACTGAAGCTTTCTTT
.	14	TRBJ2-7	TRBD1	TRBV11-2	CASTRGQIPYEQYF	TGTGCCAGTACGAGGGGGCAAATACCCTACGAGCAGTACTTC
.	19	TRBJ2-3	TRBD2	TRBV19	CASSIFGLAGGPGTDTQYF	TGTGCCAGTAGTATCTTCGGACTAGCGGGAGGGCCGGGCACAGATACGCAGTATTTT
.	15	TRBJ1-1	TRBD1	TRBV3-1/TRBV3-2	CASSRGDRGSTEAFF	TGTGCCAGCAGCCGGGGGGACAGGGGAAGCACTGAAGCTTTCTTT
once	16	TRBJ2-7	.	TRBV4-1	CASSQDPQGKSYEQYF	TGCGCCAGCAGCCAAGACCCCCAGGGCAAATCCTACGAGCAGTACTTC
.	14	TRBJ2-5	TRBD2	TRBV9	CASSQAGGRETQYF	TGTGCCAGCAGCCAAGCGGGGGGGCGCGAGACCCAGTACTTC
.	15	TRBJ2-1	.	TRBV6-4	CASSPTPSSYNEQFF	TGTGCCAGCAGTCCGACTCCGAGCTCCTACAATGAGCAGTTCTTC